One and the same sample provided the 29 T cell receptor beta chains below, sequenced in a study of blood T cell repertoires in COVID-19. Sequenced by immunoSEQ multiplex PCR; TCRdb stores in-frame clones only, minus some. The sample lists more than 95,000 clones; roughly four fifths were seen once. The sample was peripheral blood. The receptors shown here come from an elderly woman with active or convalescent COVID-19.

This chain uses TRBV5-7 with TRBJ1-4; D may be TRBD1 (6 bases). TRBV5-7 is an open reading frame, and its role is uncertain. The length of the CDR3 is 16 residues. V was cut by 4 bases and J by 8 bases, with 21 bases left in between. CDR3: CASSREGQYGYEKLFF. CDR3 bases: TGTGCCAGCAGCCGGGAAGGACAGTATGGGTACGAAAAACTGTTTTTT.

This chain uses TRBV28 with TRBJ2-3, with TRBD2 matching over 7 bases. V shed 6 bases, J shed 1 base, and the junction held 7 bases outside the gene matches. Germline CDR1 is MDHEN and CDR2 is SYDVKM. The CDR3 totals 15 residues. CDR3 amino acids: CASRQYGGGTDTQYF. In DNA, the CDR3 is TGTGCCAGCAGACAATATGGGGGGGGCACAGATACGCAGTATTTT.

The CDR3 DNA reads as TGTGCCAGCAGCTCCGACAGGGGGGATAGGAGGGGACGGGATGGCTACACCTTC. It encodes CASSSDRGDRRGRDGYTF. This chain uses TRBV7-9 with TRBJ1-2; 9 nucleotides align to TRBD1. The germline CDR1 and CDR2 sequences are SEHNR and FQNEAQ (reference sequence). V lost 4 bases, J lost 6 bases, and 18 bases stayed unmatched. The CDR3 spans 18 residues.

The chain uses TRBV19 and TRBJ2-1, with D perhaps TRBD1 (6 bases). Trimming cost V 4 bases and J 8 bases, with 15 bases left between them. The length of the CDR3 is 14 residues. CDR1 is LNHDA and CDR2 is SQIVND in the germline V gene (reference sequence). In DNA form, the CDR3 reads TGTGCCAGTAGTACTGACAGGTTCCTGGATGAGCAGTTCTTC. Amino acids: CASSTDRFLDEQFF. The variable domain in full, with the rest retrieved from reference TRBV19 and TRBJ2-1, is DGGITQSPKYLFRKEGQNVTLSCEQNLNHDAMYWYRQDPGQGLRLIYYSQIVNDFQKGDIAEGYSVSREKKESFPLTVTSAQKNPTAFYLCASSTDRFLDEQFFGPGTRLTVL.

The rearrangement links TRBV5-1 to TRBJ1-6; 7 bases map to TRBD1. Trimming took 3 bases from V and 7 from J; bases not matched to a gene: 10. Germline-derived CDR1 and CDR2 are SGHRS and YFSETQ. This CDR3 contains 16 residues. CDR3 in DNA: TGCGCCAGCAGCTCGGACCCGACAGGGAAAAATTCACCCCTCCACTTT. Translating it yields CASSSDPTGKNSPLHF.

This clone was found once. The rearrangement uses TRBV10-3 and TRBJ1-5; 8 nucleotides line up with TRBD1. The length of the CDR3 is 14 residues. V gave up 4 bases and J gave up 4 bases; unmatched junction bases: 3. Germline V gene lookup returns CDR1 ENHRY and CDR2 SYGVKD. In DNA, the CDR3 is TGTGCCATCAGTGCCGACAGGGGTAATCAGCCCCAGCATTTT. It encodes CAISADRGNQPQHF.

The chain uses TRBV18 and TRBJ2-5, with a tentative D call TRBD1 (5 bases). CDR1 and CDR2 from the germline V gene are KGHSH and LQKENI. The V end lost 3 bases, the J end lost 5 bases, and 10 bases lay between the germline ends. There are 13 residues in the CDR3. CDR3 nucleotide sequence: TGTGCCAGCTCACCCAGGGTCAGGGAGACCCAGTACTTC. It specifies CASSPRVRETQYF.

This clone turned up a few times. In DNA form, the CDR3 reads TGCGCCAGCAGTAAGGGGGCCGACGGGCACACTGAAGCTTTCTTT. Amino acid sequence: CASSKGADGHTEAFF. The V and J genes are TRBV5-1 and TRBJ1-1; 7 positions agree with TRBD1. The CDR3 covers 15 residues. V shed 5 bases and J 3 bases; nucleotides not matched to a gene: 10. Germline CDR1 is SGHRS and CDR2 is YFSETQ.

The V call is TRBV5-6, the J call TRBJ1-2; the match to TRBD1 covers 8 bases. The CDR3 loop spans 18 amino acids. The V gene end was trimmed by 5 bases and the J gene end by 0 bases; junction bases not matched to a gene: 15. Germline V gene data show CDR1 as SGHDT and CDR2 as YYEEEE. CDR3 sequence (DNA): TGTGCCAGCAGATCGATGAGACAGGGGCTCCGGTCTAACTATGGCTACACCTTC. Amino acid sequence: CASRSMRQGLRSNYGYTF. The full variable domain, rest sourced from reference TRBV5-6 and TRBJ1-2, is DAGVTQSPTHLIKTRGQQVTLRCSPKSGHDTVSWYQQALGQGPQFIFQYYEEEERQRGNFPDRFSGHQFPNYSSELNVNALLLGDSALYLCASRSMRQGLRSNYGYTFGSGTRLTVV.

V usage is TRBV27 and J usage is TRBJ1-6; 9 bases agree with TRBD1. Per the germline V gene, CDR1 is MNHEY and CDR2 is SMNVEV (reference sequence). Losses at the gene ends were 6 bases for V and 5 bases for J; bases not matched to a gene: 8. This CDR3 is 16 amino acids long. The CDR3 DNA follows: TGTGCCAGCAGGAGTACAGGGGGCGGAAATAATTCACCCCTCCACTTT. This sequence encodes CASRSTGGGNNSPLHF.

This clone occurred many times. The rearrangement links TRBV7-3 to TRBJ2-5; 8 positions agree with TRBD1. Per germline, CDR1 SGHTA and CDR2 FQGTGA. The CDR3 totals 15 residues. V was clipped by 3 bases and J by 4 bases; unmatched bases: 7. The CDR3 sequence is CASSLTGDKSETQYF. The CDR3 DNA reads TGTGCCAGCAGCTTGACAGGGGATAAGTCAGAGACCCAGTACTTC.

The chain has TRBV30 and TRBJ1-4; possibly TRBD1 for D (5 bases). The CDR3 runs to 14 residues. Trimming took 1 base from V and 6 from J, leaving 12 bases between them. Germline V gene data show CDR1 as GTSNPN and CDR2 as SVGIG (reference sequence). DNA of the CDR3: TGTGCCTGGAGTGCCAAAGGGGTAGATGAAAAACTGTTTTTT. Translating gives CAWSAKGVDEKLFF. Together with reference TRBV30 and TRBJ1-4, the CDR3 gives the full variable domain: SQTIHQWPATLVQPVGSPLSLECTVEGTSNPNLYWYRQAAGRGLQLLFYSVGIGQISSEVPQNLSASRPQDRQFILSSKKLLLSDSGFYLCAWSAKGVDEKLFFGSGTQLSVL.

The rearrangement links TRBV7-2 to TRBJ2-7; TRBD2 agrees at 13 bases. CDR1 and CDR2 (germline): SGHTA, FQGNSA. This CDR3 contains 15 residues. The V and J ends lost 4 bases and 3 bases, in that order; junction bases with no gene match: 3. The CDR3 protein is CASSSGLAGYYEQYF. CDR3 DNA sequence: TGTGCCAGCAGCTCGGGACTAGCGGGGTACTACGAGCAGTACTTC.

This clone was observed once. V usage is TRBV9 and J usage is TRBJ1-4; no firm D call. CDR3 size: 14 residues. The V gene's germline CDR1 is SGDLS and CDR2 YYNGEE. The V gene lost 0 bases and the J gene lost 7 bases, with 10 bases spanning the gap. The CDR3 sequence: CASSVVAVGEKLFF. For the CDR3, the DNA is TGTGCCAGCAGCGTAGTAGCCGTGGGTGAAAAACTGTTTTTT. The full variable domain, rest sourced from reference TRBV9 and TRBJ1-4, is DSGVTQTPKHLITATGQRVTLRCSPRSGDLSVYWYQQSLDQGLQFLIQYYNGEERAKGNILERFSAQQFPDLHSELNLSSLELGDSALYFCASSVVAVGEKLFFGSGTQLSVL.

CDR3 coding DNA: TGTGCCAGCAGCCCGACATCCTCGGGCAATCAGCCCCAGCATTTT. Residues: CASSPTSSGNQPQHF. The chain has TRBV11-2 and TRBJ1-5; unclear D gene. CDR1 SGHAT and CDR2 FQNNGV come from the germline V gene. V gave up 5 bases and J gave up 2 bases, with 13 bases separating them. This CDR3 region has 15 residues.

DNA of the CDR3: TGCGCCAGCAGCCCAACTCCCCAGGGGACAGATACGCAGTATTTT. Its translation: CASSPTPQGTDTQYF. V and J are TRBV4-3 and TRBJ2-3; TRBD1 is a possible D gene (6 bases). The CDR3 extends over 15 amino acids. Germline values: CDR1 LGHNA, CDR2 YSLEER. The V end lost 4 bases, the J end lost 3 bases, and 14 bases lay between the germline ends.

The chain is built from TRBV11-2 and TRBJ1-3; TRBD1 might be the D (6 bases). Germline V lookup: CDR1 SGHAT, CDR2 FQNNGV. The CDR3 totals 14 residues. Deletions cut 4 bases from V and 2 bases from J, with 9 bases between. CDR3 amino acids: CASSSGHTGNTIYF. CDR3 coding DNA: TGTGCCAGCAGCTCGGGACATACTGGAAACACCATATATTTT. Full variable domain (outside the CDR3, taken from reference TRBV11-2 and TRBJ1-3): EAGVAQSPRYKIIEKRQSVAFWCNPISGHATLYWYQQILGQGPKLLIQFQNNGVVDDSQLPKDRFSAERLKGVDSTLKIQPAKLEDSAVYLCASSSGHTGNTIYFGEGSWLTVV.

This clone was counted a few times. The gene calls are TRBV7-3 and TRBJ2-2, with 7 bases fitting TRBD2. The germline CDR1 and CDR2 sequences are SGHTA and FQGTGA. The CDR3 runs to 14 residues. The junction had 5 bases not matched to a gene; V was cut back by 4 bases and J by 6 bases. Written as DNA, the CDR3 is TGTGCCAGCAGCTCGCAGGCGGGAGCCGGGGAGCTGTTTTTT. Translated: CASSSQAGAGELFF.

The V gene is TRBV10-3, the J gene TRBJ2-1, with D possibly TRBD1 on 5 matching bases. Trimming shortened V by 0 bases and J by 0 bases, and 9 bases separated the two germline ends. The CDR3 loop spans 16 amino acids. CDR1 and CDR2 from the germline V gene are ENHRY and SYGVKD. The CDR3 loop is CAISESTANSYNEQFF. DNA of the CDR3: TGTGCCATCAGTGAGTCGACAGCGAACTCCTACAATGAGCAGTTCTTC.

The V call is TRBV5-1, the J call TRBJ2-2, with D hard to call. The CDR3 runs 15 residues. The germline V and J ends were trimmed by 3 bases and 0 bases, with 9 bases remaining between them. Per the germline V gene, CDR1 is SGHRS and CDR2 is YFSETQ. CDR3: CASSSDTANTGELFF. In nucleotides, the CDR3 is TGCGCCAGCAGCTCCGACACCGCGAACACCGGGGAGCTGTTTTTT.

The rearrangement links TRBV4-1 to TRBJ1-5; D is possibly TRBD1 (5 bases). Germline CDR1 MGHRA, CDR2 YSYEKL. Trimming took 4 bases from V and 0 from J, leaving 10 bases between them. This CDR3 spans 15 amino acids. In DNA form, the CDR3 reads TGCGCCAGCAGCCTCCTGACAGATAGCAATCAGCCCCAGCATTTT. This codes for CASSLLTDSNQPQHF.

This clone was seen once. V gene TRBV10-3 combines with J gene TRBJ1-5; D is unclear. In germline, CDR1 is ENHRY, CDR2 SYGVKD. The CDR3 spans 15 residues. V gave up 6 bases and J gave up 0 bases, with 12 bases separating them. CDR3 protein: CAISPEGRSNQPQHF. In DNA, the CDR3 is TGTGCCATCAGCCCAGAGGGTCGTAGCAATCAGCCCCAGCATTTT.

Only a few counts were recorded for this clone. The V and J genes are TRBV28 and TRBJ2-7; perhaps TRBD1 as D (6 bases). The germline V gene encodes CDR1 MDHEN and CDR2 SYDVKM. Trimming left V 5 bases short and J 4 bases short, with 12 bases between. The CDR3 is 13 amino acids. The CDR3 sequence: CASSIRQGYEQYF. The CDR3 nucleotides read TGTGCCAGCAGTATACGGCAGGGGTACGAGCAGTACTTC.

The J gene is TRBJ2-1, the V gene TRBV7-9, with 10 nucleotides matching TRBD1. Unmatched junction bases numbered 11, after V lost 0 bases and J lost 6 bases. Germline loops: CDR1 SEHNR, CDR2 FQNEAQ (reference sequence). This CDR3 has 18 residues. As DNA, the CDR3 is TGTGCCAGCAGCTTAGCTCTTCCCGGGACAGGGGTTGGCAATGAGCAGTTCTTC. Translating gives CASSLALPGTGVGNEQFF.

This clone is a singleton in its sample. Written as DNA, the CDR3 is TGTGCCAGCAGTCAGGGACAGACTAATTCACCCCTCCACTTT. It yields the protein CASSQGQTNSPLHF. This rearrangement joins TRBV6-5 to TRBJ1-6, with 7 bases that match TRBD1. The CDR3 length is 14 residues. The ends lost 5 bases at V and 6 bases at J; junction bases unmatched: 4. Germline assignment: CDR1 MNHEY and CDR2 SVGAGI.

The chain employs TRBV15 and TRBJ2-7; the match to TRBD1 covers 7 bases. The length of the CDR3 is 13 residues. Germline loops: CDR1 LNHNV, CDR2 YYDKDF (reference sequence). V lost 5 bases, J lost 4 bases, and 5 bases stayed unmatched. The CDR3: CATSRDREYEQYF. CDR3 coding DNA: TGTGCCACCAGCCGGGACAGAGAGTACGAGCAGTACTTC.

The V call is TRBV12-5, the J call TRBJ1-5; TRBD1 might be the D (6 bases). There are 17 residues in the CDR3. V lost 1 base and J 3 bases, leaving 16 bases between the germline ends. Germline lookup yields CDR1 LGHNT and CDR2 FRNRAP. As DNA, the CDR3 is TGTGCTAGTGGTTTGGGAAATCACAGGGATATCAATCAGCCCCAGCATTTT. This gives the protein CASGLGNHRDINQPQHF. Full variable domain (missing parts from reference TRBV12-5 and TRBJ1-5): DARVTQTPRHKVTEMGQEVTMRCQPILGHNTVFWYRQTMMQGLELLAYFRNRAPLDDSGMPKDRFSAEMPDATLATLKIQPSEPRDSAVYFCASGLGNHRDINQPQHFGDGTRLSIL.

The V and J genes are TRBV19 and TRBJ1-5, with D hard to call. CDR1 LNHDA and CDR2 SQIVND come from the germline V gene (reference sequence). The length of the CDR3 is 13 residues. Trimming removed 4 bases at V and 3 bases at J, with 7 bases between. Here the CDR3 DNA reads TGTGCCAGTAGTAAGGAGCCCAATCAGCCCCAGCATTTT. It specifies CASSKEPNQPQHF.

This rearrangement joins TRBV3-1 (or the pseudogene TRBV3-2) to TRBJ2-5; 10 nucleotides agree with TRBD1. CDR1 LGHDT and CDR2 YNNKEL come from the germline V gene (reference sequence). The CDR3 totals 14 residues. With 7 bases clipped from V and 4 bases from J, the junction kept 6 bases outside the gene matches. The CDR3 sequence is CASTRGTGAETQYF. CDR3 bases: TGTGCCAGCACCCGAGGGACAGGGGCAGAGACCCAGTACTTC.